The 5 T cell receptor beta chains below all came from one sample that was sequenced in a study of cytomegalovirus exposure and HLA in healthy donors. The PCR made use of 60 Vbeta and 13 Jbeta primers. Only in-frame clones appear in the TCRdb table, and some are missing; sequencing was by immunoSEQ multiplex PCR. The table shows some 210,000 clones, with 75% to 90% occurring only once. What was sequenced was PBMCs. Receptors originate from a man aged 25 to 40 in good health and CMV-seronegative.

This chain connects TRBV4-1 to TRBJ1-1; D perhaps matches TRBD1 (6 bases). V was shortened by 0 bases and J by 3 bases, with 11 bases between the two germline ends. The CDR3 has 15 residues. In germline, CDR1 is MGHRA, CDR2 YSYEKL. The CDR3: CASSQEGGQYTEAFF. The CDR3 coding sequence is TGCGCCAGCAGCCAAGAAGGGGGACAATACACTGAAGCTTTCTTT.

J is TRBJ2-7 and V is TRBV5-1; perhaps TRBD1 as D (5 bases). V was trimmed by 0 bases and J by 3 bases, leaving 13 bases between them. This CDR3 contains 15 residues. Germline CDR1 reads SGHRS; CDR2 reads YFSETQ. CDR3 protein: CASSLEGNALYEQYF. The CDR3 DNA reads TGCGCCAGCAGCTTGGAGGGGAATGCCCTCTACGAGCAGTACTTC.

The chain has TRBV14 and TRBJ2-7, with TRBD1 matching 9 bases. V shed 8 bases, J shed 2 bases, and the junction held 10 bases outside the gene matches. This CDR3 comprises 15 residues. CDR1 SGHDN and CDR2 FVKESK come from the germline V gene. The CDR3 spells CASSRGTGFAYEQYF. As DNA, the CDR3 is TGTGCCAGCTCGAGGGGGACAGGGTTCGCCTACGAGCAGTACTTC.

As to this clone: The sample carries other DNA sequences with the same CDR3. The chain links TRBV9 to TRBJ2-7; TRBD2 might be the D (6 bases). The V end lost 4 bases, the J end lost 4 bases, and 9 bases lay between the germline ends. The germline V gene has CDR1 SGDLS and CDR2 YYNGEE. This CDR3 comprises 12 residues. The CDR3 region is CASSPGGYEQYF. CDR3 DNA sequence: TGTGCCAGCAGCCCCGGGGGATACGAGCAGTACTTC. Combining the CDR3 with reference TRBV9 and TRBJ2-7 gives the whole variable domain DSGVTQTPKHLITATGQRVTLRCSPRSGDLSVYWYQQSLDQGLQFLIQYYNGEERAKGNILERFSAQQFPDLHSELNLSSLELGDSALYFCASSPGGYEQYFGPGTRLTVT.

The rearrangement uses TRBV7-9 and TRBJ2-3; D gene ambiguous. Trimming took 5 bases from V and 3 from J, leaving 9 bases between them. Germline V gives CDR1 SEHNR, CDR2 FQNEAQ (reference sequence). The length of the CDR3 is 13 residues. CDR3 protein: CASSPRPTDTQYF. The CDR3 coding sequence is TGTGCCAGCAGCCCTAGACCGACAGATACGCAGTATTTT.